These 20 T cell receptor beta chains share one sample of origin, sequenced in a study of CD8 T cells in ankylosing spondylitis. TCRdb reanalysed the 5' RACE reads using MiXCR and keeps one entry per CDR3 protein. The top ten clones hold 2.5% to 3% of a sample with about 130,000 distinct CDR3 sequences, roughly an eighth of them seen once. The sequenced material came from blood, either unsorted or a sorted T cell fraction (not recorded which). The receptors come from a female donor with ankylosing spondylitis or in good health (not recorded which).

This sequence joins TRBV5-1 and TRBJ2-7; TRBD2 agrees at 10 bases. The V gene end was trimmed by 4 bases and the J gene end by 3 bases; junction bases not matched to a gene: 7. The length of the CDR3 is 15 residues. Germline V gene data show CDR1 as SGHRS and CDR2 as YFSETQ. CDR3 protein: CASSLGSGGFYEQYF. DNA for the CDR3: TGCGCCAGCAGCCTCGGTAGCGGGGGGTTCTACGAGCAGTACTTC.

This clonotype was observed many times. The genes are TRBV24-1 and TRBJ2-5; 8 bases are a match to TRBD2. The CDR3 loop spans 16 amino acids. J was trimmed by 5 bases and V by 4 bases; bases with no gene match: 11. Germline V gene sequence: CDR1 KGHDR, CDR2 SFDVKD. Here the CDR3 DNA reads TGTGCCACCAGTGAACCACTAGCGGAAGTCGGGGAGACCCAGTACTTC. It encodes CATSEPLAEVGETQYF.

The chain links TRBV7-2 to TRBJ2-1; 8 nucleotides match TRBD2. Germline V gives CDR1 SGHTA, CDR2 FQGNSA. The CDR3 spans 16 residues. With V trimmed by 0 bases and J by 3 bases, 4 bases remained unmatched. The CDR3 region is CASSLAVAGFYNEQFF. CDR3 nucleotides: TGTGCCAGCAGCTTAGCTGTAGCGGGGTTCTACAATGAGCAGTTCTTC.

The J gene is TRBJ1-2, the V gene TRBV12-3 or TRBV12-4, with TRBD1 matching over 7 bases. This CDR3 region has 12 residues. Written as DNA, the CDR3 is TGTGGCTGGGGACAGTTTGGCTATGGCTACACCTTC. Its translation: CGWGQFGYGYTF.

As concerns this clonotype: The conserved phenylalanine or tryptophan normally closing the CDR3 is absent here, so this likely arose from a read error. The CDR3 reads CASIEGTGNTEAFL. Here the CDR3 DNA reads TGCGCCAGCATAGAGGGTACGGGGAACACTGAAGCTTTCCTT. V and J are TRBV5-1 and TRBJ1-1; no reliable D call. V lost 6 bases, J lost 1 base, and 13 bases lay in between. The CDR3 contains 14 residues. Germline-derived CDR1 and CDR2 are SGHRS and YFSETQ.

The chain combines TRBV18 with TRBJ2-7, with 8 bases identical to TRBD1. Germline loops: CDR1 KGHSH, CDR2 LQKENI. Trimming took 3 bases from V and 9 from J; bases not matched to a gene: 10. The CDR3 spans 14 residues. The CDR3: CASSPSGGAIWQYF. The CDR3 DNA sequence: TGTGCCAGCTCACCTTCAGGGGGCGCAATTTGGCAGTACTTC.

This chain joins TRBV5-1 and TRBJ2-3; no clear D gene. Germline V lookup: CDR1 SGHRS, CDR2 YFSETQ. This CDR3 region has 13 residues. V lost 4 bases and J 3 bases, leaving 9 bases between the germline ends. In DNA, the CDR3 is TGCGCCAGCAGCGATGGGCTGACAGATACGCAGTATTTT. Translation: CASSDGLTDTQYF.

The CDR3 loop is CASSITRDTGELFF. The CDR3 nucleotides are TGTGCCTCCTCCATAACCAGGGACACCGGGGAGCTGTTTTTT. The chain carries TRBV3-1 and TRBJ2-2; possibly TRBD1 for D (5 bases). Trimming stripped 11 bases from V and 3 bases from J, with 16 bases between. The CDR3 totals 14 residues. CDR1 is LGHDT and CDR2 is YNNKEL in the germline V gene (reference sequence).

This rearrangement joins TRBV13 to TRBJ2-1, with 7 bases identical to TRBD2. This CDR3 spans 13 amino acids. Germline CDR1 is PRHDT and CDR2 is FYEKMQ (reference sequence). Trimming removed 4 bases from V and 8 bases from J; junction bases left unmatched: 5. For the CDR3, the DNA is TGTGCCAGCAGCTCGTCCGCGGGGGATGAGCAGTTCTTC. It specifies CASSSSAGDEQFF.

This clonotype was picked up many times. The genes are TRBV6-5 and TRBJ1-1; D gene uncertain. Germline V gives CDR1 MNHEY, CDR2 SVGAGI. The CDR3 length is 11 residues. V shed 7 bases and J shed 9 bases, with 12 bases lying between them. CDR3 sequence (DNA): TGTGCCAGCACGCAAGGAACTAAAGCTTTCTTT. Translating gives CASTQGTKAFF.

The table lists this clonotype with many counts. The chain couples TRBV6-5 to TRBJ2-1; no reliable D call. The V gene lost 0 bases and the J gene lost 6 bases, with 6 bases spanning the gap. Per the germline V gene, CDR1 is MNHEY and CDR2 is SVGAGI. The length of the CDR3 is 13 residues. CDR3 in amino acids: CASSYSVFNEQFF. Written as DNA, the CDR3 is TGTGCCAGCAGTTACTCGGTTTTCAATGAGCAGTTCTTC.

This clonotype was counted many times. CDR3 coding DNA: TGTGCCAGCAGTTTCGGGTCGAGCAATCAGCCCCAGCATTTT. It encodes CASSFGSSNQPQHF. The V call is TRBV12-3 or TRBV12-4, the J call TRBJ1-5; D is unclear. The CDR3 runs 14 residues. Trimming left V 3 bases short and J 1 base short, with 7 bases between.

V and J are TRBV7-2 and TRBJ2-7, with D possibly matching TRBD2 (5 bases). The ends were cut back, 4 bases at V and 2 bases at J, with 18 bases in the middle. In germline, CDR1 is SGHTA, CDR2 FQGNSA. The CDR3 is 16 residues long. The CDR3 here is CASSSLKGREAYEQYF. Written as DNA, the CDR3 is TGTGCCAGCAGCTCCCTTAAAGGTCGGGAAGCCTACGAGCAGTACTTC.

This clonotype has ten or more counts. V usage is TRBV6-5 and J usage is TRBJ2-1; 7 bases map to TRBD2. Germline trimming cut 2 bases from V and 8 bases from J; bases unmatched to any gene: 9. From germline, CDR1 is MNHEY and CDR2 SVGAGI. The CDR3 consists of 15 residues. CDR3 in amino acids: CASSYIAGERYEQFF. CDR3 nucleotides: TGTGCCAGCAGTTACATCGCGGGAGAGAGGTATGAGCAGTTCTTC.

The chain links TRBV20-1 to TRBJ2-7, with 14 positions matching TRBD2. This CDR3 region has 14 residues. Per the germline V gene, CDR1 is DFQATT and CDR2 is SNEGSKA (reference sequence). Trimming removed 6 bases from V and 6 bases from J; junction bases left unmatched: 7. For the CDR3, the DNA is TGCAGTGCAAGCCGACTAGCGGGAGGGCGCGAGCAGTACTTC. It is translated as CSASRLAGGREQYF.

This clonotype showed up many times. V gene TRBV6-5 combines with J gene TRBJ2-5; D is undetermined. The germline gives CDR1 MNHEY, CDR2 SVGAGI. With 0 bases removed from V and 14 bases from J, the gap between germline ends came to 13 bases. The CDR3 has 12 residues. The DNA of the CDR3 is TGTGCCAGCAGTTACTCAGGGCGCCCTCTCTACTTC. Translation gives CASSYSGRPLYF.

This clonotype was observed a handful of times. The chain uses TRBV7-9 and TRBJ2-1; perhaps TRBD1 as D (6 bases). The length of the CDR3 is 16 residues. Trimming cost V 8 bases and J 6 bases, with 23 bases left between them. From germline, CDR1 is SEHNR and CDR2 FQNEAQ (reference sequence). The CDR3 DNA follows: TGTGCCAGCCGGGGCCTTAGGGGGACACCCTCCAATGAGCAGTTCTTC. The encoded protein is CASRGLRGTPSNEQFF.

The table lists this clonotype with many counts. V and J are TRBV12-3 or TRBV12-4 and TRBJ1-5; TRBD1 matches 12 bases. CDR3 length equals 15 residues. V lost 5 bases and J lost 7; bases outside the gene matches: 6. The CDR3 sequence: CASSPGTGGRQPQHF. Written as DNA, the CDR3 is TGTGCCAGCAGTCCCGGGACAGGGGGCAGACAGCCCCAGCATTTT.

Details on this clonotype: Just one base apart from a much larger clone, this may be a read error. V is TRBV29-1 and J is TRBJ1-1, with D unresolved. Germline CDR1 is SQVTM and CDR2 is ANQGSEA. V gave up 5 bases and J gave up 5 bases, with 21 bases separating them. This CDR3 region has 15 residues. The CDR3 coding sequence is TGCAGCGTTCTAAGACCGGGATCCCGGACTACTGAAGCTTTCTTT. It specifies CSVLRPGSRTTEAFF. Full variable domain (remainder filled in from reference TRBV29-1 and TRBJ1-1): SAVISQKPSRDICQRGTSLTIQCQVDSQVTMMFWYRQQPGQSLTLIATANQGSEATYESGFVIDKFPISRPNLTFSTLTVSNMSPEDSSIYLCSVLRPGSRTTEAFFGQGTRLTVV.

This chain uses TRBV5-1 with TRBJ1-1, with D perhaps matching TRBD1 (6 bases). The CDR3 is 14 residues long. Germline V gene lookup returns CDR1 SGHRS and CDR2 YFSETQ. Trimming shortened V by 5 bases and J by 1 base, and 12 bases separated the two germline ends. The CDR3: CASRQTGTNTEAFF. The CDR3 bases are TGCGCCAGCAGACAGACAGGAACGAACACTGAAGCTTTCTTT.